These 6 T cell receptor beta chains were sequenced from one sample in a study of shared clonotypes between healthy human individuals. Using immunoSEQ multiplex PCR, the repertoire was profiled, and TCRdb retains in-frame clones only, with some absent. The top ten hold 0.36% of the sample, which has roughly 1,500,000 clones, less than 99% seen once. The specimen was naive CD4+ T cells sorted from blood. Documented subset: CD45RA+ positively selected. These receptors were collected from a man aged 25 to 45 in good health.

This rearrangement joins TRBV27 to TRBJ2-2; 12 nucleotides match TRBD2. The CDR3 has 14 amino acids. V dropped 6 bases and J dropped 7; count of bases not matched to a gene: 3. Germline CDR1 reads MNHEY; CDR2 reads SMNVEV (reference sequence). The CDR3 DNA reads as TGTGCCAGCAGGCGACTAGCGGGAGACGGGGAGCTGTTTTTT. Translation gives CASRRLAGDGELFF.

This rearrangement joins TRBV27 to TRBJ2-3, with a weak D call TRBD2 (6 bases). Trimming pared 5 bases from V and 4 bases from J, leaving 19 bases between. CDR3 length: 16 amino acids. Germline CDR1 and CDR2: MNHEY and SMNVEV (reference sequence). The CDR3 loop is CASSTLPGVAADTQYF. The CDR3 bases are TGTGCCAGCAGTACCTTACCGGGGGTGGCGGCAGATACGCAGTATTTT.

V gene TRBV11-2 combines with J gene TRBJ2-7, with 7 nucleotides matching TRBD2. Per germline, CDR1 SGHAT and CDR2 FQNNGV. This CDR3 comprises 17 residues. Losses at the gene ends were 0 bases for V and 4 bases for J; bases not matched to a gene: 12. CDR3 sequence: CASSLDLAGAPSYEQYF. DNA for the CDR3: TGTGCCAGCAGCTTAGATTTGGCGGGAGCTCCTTCTTACGAGCAGTACTTC.

The chain recombines TRBV6-1 with TRBJ2-1; either TRBD1 or TRBD2 may fit D (5 bases each). CDR3 length: 12 residues. V lost 4 bases to trimming and J lost 9 bases, with 10 bases between them. The germline V gene encodes CDR1 MNHNS and CDR2 SASEGT. The CDR3 protein is CASSALGTEQFF. DNA for the CDR3: TGTGCCAGCAGTGCACTAGGGACTGAGCAGTTCTTC.

The chain uses TRBV7-9 and TRBJ2-3; the match to TRBD1 covers 8 bases. From germline, CDR1 is SEHNR and CDR2 FQNEAQ (reference sequence). The trim removed 4 bases at V and 1 base at J, leaving 4 bases unmatched. The CDR3 extends over 15 amino acids. The CDR3, as DNA: TGTGCCAGCAGCTCTGGGACAGGTGGCACAGATACGCAGTATTTT. Translated, it gives CASSSGTGGTDTQYF.

The CDR3 bases are TGTGCCAGCAGCCTAAAGAGACCCTGGACTAGCGGGAGGAGGTTTACAGATACGCAGTATTTT. Translated: CASSLKRPWTSGRRFTDTQYF. The chain carries TRBV7-8 and TRBJ2-3; TRBD2 agrees at 14 bases. This CDR3 is 21 amino acids long. Losses at the gene ends were 5 bases for V and 3 bases for J; bases not matched to a gene: 19. Germline CDR1 and CDR2: SGHVS and FQNEAQ.